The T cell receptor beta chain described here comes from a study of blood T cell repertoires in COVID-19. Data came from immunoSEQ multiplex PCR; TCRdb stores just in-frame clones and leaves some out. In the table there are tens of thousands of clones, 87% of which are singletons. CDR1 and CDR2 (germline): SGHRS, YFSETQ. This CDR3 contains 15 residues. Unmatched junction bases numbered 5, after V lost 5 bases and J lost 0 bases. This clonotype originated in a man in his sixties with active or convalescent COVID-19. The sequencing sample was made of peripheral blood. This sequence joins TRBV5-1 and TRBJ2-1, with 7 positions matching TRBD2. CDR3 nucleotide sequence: TGCGCCAGCAGAAACCGGGACTACTCCTACAATGAGCAGTTCTTC. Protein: CASRNRDYSYNEQFF.